A selection of T cell receptor beta chains follows, all from one sample in a study of early T cells in non-severe SARS-CoV-2 infection. One entry per CDR3 protein results from TCRdb running MiXCR on the 5' RACE reads. The sample records approximately 50,000 distinct CDR3 sequences, under 15% being singletons. Sequences were obtained from whole blood. The receptors shown here come from an adult who was a healthcare worker with PCR-confirmed SARS-CoV-2 infection or an uninfected control (not recorded which). Both conserved end residues are part of each CDR3. D genes are given only for firm matches. For some rows the clone size is stated as once, few or many, or as a class when expanded; others skip it.

many	TRBV7-8	NA	13	TRBJ1-1	TGTGCCAGCAGCTTAGCGATGGACTTGGAGACTTTCTTT	CASSLAMDLETFF
few	TRBV7-9	TRBD1	15	TRBJ2-1	TGTGCCAGCAGCCCCCCGAGGACAGGGAACAATGAGCAGTTCTTC	CASSPPRTGNNEQFF
many	TRBV18	TRBD1	12	TRBJ1-1	TGTGCCAGCTCCCGCCGGGACAGGGAGGCTTTCTTT	CASSRRDREAFF
NA	TRBV7-6	TRBD1	16	TRBJ2-7	TGTGCCAGCAGCTTAGTTGATCTAGGGGGCCCTTACGAGCAGTACTTC	CASSLVDLGGPYEQYF
NA	TRBV20-1	TRBD2	14	TRBJ2-5	TGCAGTGCTAGAGAGGTCGGCGGGAGGCGGACCCAGTACTTC	CSAREVGGRRTQYF
NA	TRBV5-1	NA	14	TRBJ2-3	TGCGCCAGCAGCTTGGAAGGATTCGCAGATACGCAGTATTTT	CASSLEGFADTQYF
many	TRBV29-1	NA	12	TRBJ1-1	TGCAGCACTGCCACAGGTTACACTGAAGCTTTCTTT	CSTATGYTEAFF
many	TRBV5-6	NA	16	TRBJ2-1	TGTGCCAGCAGCCCCGAGGGCAGGGTCTCCTACAATGAGCAGTTCTTC	CASSPEGRVSYNEQFF
few	TRBV29-1	NA	12	TRBJ2-2	TGCAGCTTTACGGGGAACACCGGGGAGCTGTTTTTT	CSFTGNTGELFF
many	TRBV30	TRBD2	13	TRBJ2-1	TGTGCCTGGAGTGTAACTAGCGGGGGGGCTTGGTTCTTC	CAWSVTSGGAWFF
few	TRBV15	NA	16	TRBJ1-1	TGTGCCACCAGCAGAGAAGGAGCGGTCATTAACACTGAAGCTTTCTTT	CATSREGAVINTEAFF
few	TRBV7-9	NA	17	TRBJ2-7	TGTGCCAGCAGCTTAGGGGCAGGACGGGGGAGCTACTACGAGCAGTACTTC	CASSLGAGRGSYYEQYF
NA	TRBV20-1	NA	15	TRBJ2-7	TGCAGTGCTAGAGATAGCGCCACAGCTACGGGAGAGCAGTACTTC	CSARDSATATGEQYF
few	TRBV7-9	NA	12	TRBJ2-1	TGTGCCAGCAGCACCACAGGCAATGAGCAGTTCTTC	CASSTTGNEQFF
NA	TRBV12-3/TRBV12-4	TRBD1	14	TRBJ1-6	TGTGCCAGCAGGGGGACAGGGGGTTATTCACCCCTCCACTTT	CASRGTGGYSPLHF
NA	TRBV20-1	NA	16	TRBJ1-1	TGCAGTGCTAGAGACTACGCCTCGACAGCGAACACTGAAGCTTTCTTT	CSARDYASTANTEAFF
many	TRBV7-9	NA	15	TRBJ2-3	TGTGCCAGCAGCTTAGTCCGGAGCGGGACAGATACGCAGTATTTT	CASSLVRSGTDTQYF
NA	TRBV5-6	TRBD1	15	TRBJ2-4	TGTGCCAGCAGCCAGACAGGGGCGCCCCCAAACATTCAGTACTTC	CASSQTGAPPNIQYF
many	TRBV20-1	NA	13	TRBJ2-5	TGCAGTGCTAGAGGGGTAGATCAAGAGACCCAGTACTTC	CSARGVDQETQYF
few	TRBV18	NA	13	TRBJ2-7	TGTGCCAGCTCACCTCGACGAGGGTACGAGCAGTACTTC	CASSPRRGYEQYF
many	TRBV2	TRBD1	15	TRBJ1-5	TGTGCCAGCAGATGGACAGGGGGGGACAATCAGCCCCAGCATTTT	CASRWTGGDNQPQHF
few	TRBV20-1	NA	14	TRBJ1-1	TGCAGTGCGCCGCGGGGGGGAACGAACACTGAAGCTTTCTTT	CSAPRGGTNTEAFF
many	TRBV30	NA	10	TRBJ1-2	TGTGCCTGGGGGAATTATGGCTACACCTTC	CAWGNYGYTF
many	TRBV29-1	NA	12	TRBJ2-5	TGCAGCGTTGGGCTAGCTGGGGAGACCCAGTACTTC	CSVGLAGETQYF
NA	TRBV5-6	TRBD2	15	TRBJ2-1	TGTGCCAGCAGCGCCGGGACTAGCGGATACAATGAGCAGTTCTTC	CASSAGTSGYNEQFF
few	TRBV12-5	NA	14	TRBJ2-3	TGTGCTAGTGGGGAACTTCACGGCACAGATACGCAGTATTTT	CASGELHGTDTQYF
few	TRBV7-9	TRBD1	13	TRBJ1-1	TGTGCCAGCAGCCCGACAGGGATCACTGAAGCTTTCTTT	CASSPTGITEAFF
many	TRBV7-6	TRBD2	16	TRBJ2-7	TGTGCCAGCAGCTTTGGACTAGCGGGGCTCTCCTACGAGCAGTACTTC	CASSFGLAGLSYEQYF
NA	TRBV7-2	NA	15	TRBJ2-2	TGTGCCAGCAGCTGGAAGGGGTCGAACACCGGGGAGCTGTTTTTT	CASSWKGSNTGELFF
few	TRBV15	NA	16	TRBJ1-4	TGTGCCACCAGCACGATGAGAAGTGCAACTAATGAAAAACTGTTTTTT	CATSTMRSATNEKLFF
many	TRBV9	TRBD2	14	TRBJ2-5	TGTGCCAGCGGCGGGAGGCGTGGCGGGGAGACCCAGTACTTC	CASGGRRGGETQYF
few	TRBV9	TRBD1	14	TRBJ1-5	TGTGCCAGCAGCGTCGGGACAGGCAATCAGCCCCAGCATTTT	CASSVGTGNQPQHF
once	TRBV10-3	NA	12	TRBJ1-1	TGTGCCATCAGGGGAGGGAACACTGAAGCTTTCTTT	CAIRGGNTEAFF
NA	TRBV18	NA	14	TRBJ2-5	TGTGCCAGCCAGGAGGGGGGGACTACGGAGACCCAGTACTTC	CASQEGGTTETQYF
NA	TRBV5-1	TRBD1	15	TRBJ2-1	TGCGCCAGCAGCCCGGGGACAGTCTCGGGCAATGAGCAGTTCTTC	CASSPGTVSGNEQFF
NA	TRBV29-1	NA	12	TRBJ1-1	TGCAGCGTCCCACCCCAGGGATCTGAAGCTTTCTTT	CSVPPQGSEAFF
few	TRBV19	NA	16	TRBJ2-4	TGTGCCAGTAGTACGACGGGGGCGGGGAGCGGGGACATTCAGTACTTC	CASSTTGAGSGDIQYF
NA	TRBV12-3/TRBV12-4	TRBD1	15	TRBJ2-5	TGTGCCAGCAGTCACCGCGGGACAGGGGTAGAGACCCAGTACTTC	CASSHRGTGVETQYF
NA	TRBV29-1	NA	13	TRBJ2-7	TGCAGCGTTGCAAGGACGGATCCCTACGAGCAGTACTTC	CSVARTDPYEQYF
NA	TRBV5-5	NA	14	TRBJ2-7	TGTGCCAGCAGTAAACCGACAAGGACCTACGAGCAGTACTTC	CASSKPTRTYEQYF
NA	TRBV5-1	TRBD1	17	TRBJ2-7	TGCGCCAGCAGCTTAGAACCGGGACAGGGGGCACTCTACGAGCAGTACTTC	CASSLEPGQGALYEQYF
many	TRBV6-5	NA	14	TRBJ1-1	TGTGCCAGCAGTACGGGGGGGGCCGTGACTGAAGCTTTCTTT	CASSTGGAVTEAFF
many	TRBV5-4	NA	16	TRBJ2-3	TGTGCCAGCAGCTTGCACGGTGGGGGGGCTACAGATACGCAGTATTTT	CASSLHGGGATDTQYF
NA	TRBV6-5	TRBD1	14	TRBJ2-3	TGTGCCAGCAGAAGGGGGCTGGGCACAGATACGCAGTATTTT	CASRRGLGTDTQYF
few	TRBV5-4	NA	16	TRBJ2-7	TGTGCCAGCAGCCTCCATTCAAAGACCCTACCCTCCGAGCAGTACTTC	CASSLHSKTLPSEQYF
many	TRBV6-6	NA	13	TRBJ1-5	TGTGCCAGCAGTTTGCCGACTGATCGACTTCAGCATTTT	CASSLPTDRLQHF
few	TRBV5-4	TRBD2	16	TRBJ2-2	TGTGCCAGCAGCTCCCGGACTAGCGGGACTACCGGGGAGCTGTTTTTT	CASSSRTSGTTGELFF
few	TRBV11-2	NA	19	TRBJ1-6	TGTGCCAGCTCCCTCCCGGGGGGAACCGGAGACACCTATAATTCACCCCTCCACTTT	CASSLPGGTGDTYNSPLHF
NA	TRBV7-9	NA	16	TRBJ2-2	TGTGCCAGCAGCCCGACCGGGCCTACGAACACCGGGGAGCTGTTTTTT	CASSPTGPTNTGELFF
few	TRBV7-2	NA	12	TRBJ2-1	TGTGCCAGCAGCTTTGTTGTCCATGAGCAGTTCTTC	CASSFVVHEQFF
NA	TRBV4-3	NA	15	TRBJ1-2	TGCGCCAGCAGCCAAGGGTCAGCGACGTCCTATGGCTACACCTTC	CASSQGSATSYGYTF
few	TRBV20-1	TRBD1	14	TRBJ1-2	TGCAGTGCTATCTGGGACAGTCTTAACTATGGCTACACCTTC	CSAIWDSLNYGYTF
many	TRBV19	NA	14	TRBJ1-5	TGTGCCAGTAGTACCACGAGCAGCAATCAGCCCCAGCATTTT	CASSTTSSNQPQHF
many	TRBV28	NA	13	TRBJ2-2	TGTGTCTCAAGAGGGGTAAACACCGGGGAGCTGTTTTTT	CVSRGVNTGELFF
many	TRBV7-8	NA	18	TRBJ2-2	TGTGCCAGCAGCCCCGGATTGATGGGAACAGGGCGGGCCGGGGAGCTGTTTTTT	CASSPGLMGTGRAGELFF